These 25 T cell receptor beta chains originate from one sample sequenced in a study of identical twins. TCRdb called the 5' RACE reads again in MiXCR, with one record for every CDR3 protein. The sample holds 550,000 to 700,000 distinct CDR3 sequences, 9.5% to 10% seen once. These data were likewise used in another study, on yellow fever vaccine responses in identical twins.

The sample was PBMCs. Source of these receptors: a woman in her late teens or twenties in good health.

The chain employs TRBV6-2 or TRBV6-3 and TRBJ1-5; 11 nucleotides line up with TRBD1. Per the germline V gene, CDR1 is MNHEY and CDR2 is SVGEGT. V lost 0 bases, J lost 0 bases, and 7 bases stayed unmatched. The CDR3 is 19 amino acids. The CDR3 nucleotides are TGTGCCAGCAGTTACTCTCCCTGGGACAGGGGGGGTAGCAATCAGCCCCAGCATTTT. Protein product: CASSYSPWDRGGSNQPQHF.

This clonotype was observed a single time. The rearrangement uses TRBV7-2 and TRBJ1-2; D is uncertain. CDR3 length: 12 residues. Between the trimmed V and J ends, which lost 1 base and 4 bases, there was a span of 4 bases. Germline CDR1 and CDR2: SGHTA and FQGNSA. CDR3 loop: CASSLVGYGYTF. In DNA, the CDR3 is TGTGCCAGCAGCTTAGTTGGCTATGGCTACACCTTC.

Regarding this clonotype: This may be a read error: a much more frequent sequence differs by one nucleotide. The CDR3 DNA sequence: TGCAGTGCTAGAGATTTGGGGACAGATACGCAGTATTTT. As protein: CSARDLGTDTQYF. The chain carries TRBV20-1 and TRBJ2-3; D gene unclear. This CDR3 has 13 residues. Germline assignment: CDR1 DFQATT and CDR2 SNEGSKA (reference sequence). The V end lost 0 bases, the J end lost 3 bases, and 7 bases lay between the germline ends.

This clonotype was picked up a small number of times. The V gene is TRBV7-2, the J gene TRBJ2-5, with TRBD2 identical over 8 bases. V lost 5 bases, J lost 6 bases, and 8 bases stayed unmatched. CDR3 length equals 14 residues. Germline lookup yields CDR1 SGHTA and CDR2 FQGNSA. The DNA for the CDR3 is TGTGCCAGCAGCCGTAGCGGGGTAGGGCAGACCCAGTACTTC. Protein: CASSRSGVGQTQYF.

This clonotype has just a few counts. This chain's CDR3 is CASSPVPQGGYGYTF. DNA for the CDR3: TGTGCCAGCTCACCGGTCCCCCAGGGGGGCTATGGCTACACCTTC. J is TRBJ1-2 and V is TRBV18, with 7 nucleotides matching TRBD1. Looked up from germline, CDR1 is KGHSH and CDR2 is LQKENI. The CDR3 contains 15 residues. J was trimmed by 4 bases and V by 3 bases; bases with no gene match: 8.

In its sample, this clonotype was seen many times. The genes are TRBV29-1 and TRBJ2-3, with D unclear. CDR1 is SQVTM, CDR2 ANQGSEA, per germline. V shed 7 bases and J shed 4 bases, with 12 bases lying between them. The CDR3 loop spans 12 amino acids. In DNA, the CDR3 is TGCAGCGCCTCCGAGAGAGCAGATACGCAGTATTTT. Its translation: CSASERADTQYF.

This CDR3 reads CASSAMSGSTSEQYF. The CDR3 coding sequence is TGTGCCAGCAGCGCCATGAGCGGGAGTACCAGCGAGCAGTACTTC. J is TRBJ2-7 and V is TRBV7-9; 8 nucleotides match TRBD2. V was clipped by 5 bases and J by 6 bases; unmatched bases: 12. Germline loops: CDR1 SEHNR, CDR2 FQNEAQ (reference sequence). CDR3 length: 15 residues.

This clonotype was counted many times. This rearrangement joins TRBV7-9 to TRBJ1-1, with D unclear. CDR1 is SEHNR and CDR2 is FQNEAQ in the germline V gene (reference sequence). The V and J ends lost 1 base and 3 bases respectively, with 6 bases between them. The CDR3 length is 13 residues. The CDR3 is CASSLDSDTEAFF. The CDR3 region has the DNA TGTGCCAGCAGCTTAGACTCCGACACTGAAGCTTTCTTT.

This sequence joins TRBV7-9 and TRBJ2-2; possible D gene TRBD1, 6 bases. V was trimmed by 5 bases and J by 1 base, leaving 11 bases between them. CDR1 SEHNR and CDR2 FQNEAQ come from the germline V gene (reference sequence). The length of the CDR3 is 15 residues. In nucleotides, the CDR3 is TGTGCCAGCAGCCCCAACAGGGTGAACACCGGGGAGCTGTTTTTT. Translated, it gives CASSPNRVNTGELFF.

This clonotype occurred a few times. The J gene is TRBJ1-1, the V gene TRBV13; D call uncertain. Germline lookup yields CDR1 PRHDT and CDR2 FYEKMQ (reference sequence). This CDR3 has 12 amino acids. The ends were cut back, 5 bases at V and 4 bases at J, with 8 bases in the middle. This chain's CDR3 is CASSTVSTEAFF. In DNA form, the CDR3 reads TGTGCCAGCAGCACGGTCAGCACTGAAGCTTTCTTT.

Details on this clonotype: A single base separates this from a much larger clone, so it may be a read error. This chain joins TRBV15 and TRBJ2-3, with 7 bases identical to TRBD1. The junction had 7 bases not matched to a gene; V was cut back by 0 bases and J by 1 base. Germline CDR1 and CDR2: LNHNV and YYDKDF (reference sequence). The CDR3 totals 17 residues. The DNA for the CDR3 is TGTGCCACCAGCAGAGATGGGATAGGGGGCCGCACAGATACGCAGTATTTT. Protein sequence: CATSRDGIGGRTDTQYF.

This clonotype was found a few times. The chain employs TRBV7-2 and TRBJ2-7; TRBD1 agrees at 8 bases. V lost 5 bases and J lost 1; bases outside the gene matches: 4. Germline CDR1 reads SGHTA; CDR2 reads FQGNSA. CDR3 size: 14 residues. The chain's CDR3 is CASSERTGSYEQYF. CDR3 bases: TGTGCCAGCAGCGAACGGACAGGGTCCTACGAGCAGTACTTC.

This clonotype has more than one count but fewer than ten. The chain combines TRBV6-1 with TRBJ1-4; maybe TRBD1 (5 bases). The germline gives CDR1 MNHNS, CDR2 SASEGT. This CDR3 comprises 16 residues. Between the trimmed V and J ends, which lost 6 bases and 0 bases, there was a span of 14 bases. The CDR3 reads CASRTRQRSTNEKLFF. In DNA, the CDR3 is TGTGCCAGCAGAACACGACAGCGCTCAACTAATGAAAAACTGTTTTTT.

This chain links TRBV6-5 with TRBJ1-2; 8 bases line up with TRBD1. The CDR3 length is 15 residues. Losses at the gene ends were 4 bases for V and 12 bases for J; bases not matched to a gene: 16. Germline V gene data show CDR1 as MNHEY and CDR2 as SVGAGI. The CDR3 DNA reads as TGTGCCAGCAGTTCCTCCGCCCGGGGACAGGAAGCTGACACCTTC. This translates into CASSSSARGQEADTF.

J is TRBJ2-7 and V is TRBV5-6; D possibly uses TRBD1 or TRBD2 (5 bases each). The germline CDR1 and CDR2 sequences are SGHDT and YYEEEE. CDR3 size: 16 residues. V lost 2 bases, J lost 2 bases, and 17 bases lay in between. CDR3 in amino acids: CASSFPGTEVTYEQYF. In nucleotides, the CDR3 is TGTGCCAGCAGCTTCCCCGGGACGGAGGTTACCTACGAGCAGTACTTC.

This clonotype was picked up a small number of times. The genes are TRBV7-2 and TRBJ2-7, with TRBD2 identical over 8 bases. V trimming: 5 bases; J trimming: 2 bases; junction bases outside the gene matches: 8. This CDR3 region has 15 residues. Per germline, CDR1 SGHTA and CDR2 FQGNSA. The CDR3 sequence is CASSQGAGGTYEQYF. The CDR3 DNA sequence: TGTGCCAGCAGCCAAGGGGCGGGAGGAACCTACGAGCAGTACTTC.

V gene TRBV29-1 combines with J gene TRBJ2-5, with D maybe TRBD1 (6 bases). CDR3 size: 12 residues. V lost 7 bases to trimming and J lost 1 base, with 10 bases between them. Per the germline V gene, CDR1 is SQVTM and CDR2 is ANQGSEA. CDR3 bases: TGCAGCGCATCGGACAGCCAAGAGACCCAGTACTTC. Its translation: CSASDSQETQYF.

The chain has TRBV4-1 and TRBJ2-5; 11 bases match TRBD2. This CDR3 is 17 amino acids long. CDR1 and CDR2 from the germline V gene are MGHRA and YSYEKL. V was clipped by 1 base and J by 2 bases; unmatched bases: 6. As DNA, the CDR3 is TGCGCCAGCAGCCAAGCCCTTCGACTAGCGGGGCAAGAGACCCAGTACTTC. It translates to CASSQALRLAGQETQYF.

A few counts support this clonotype. The J gene is TRBJ2-2, the V gene TRBV20-1, with TRBD2 matching over 8 bases. This CDR3 is built from 14 residues. J gave up 7 bases and V 0 bases, and 4 bases lay outside the gene matches. Germline values: CDR1 DFQATT, CDR2 SNEGSKA (reference sequence). As DNA, the CDR3 is TGCAGTGCTAGAGAGGGGACTAGTTACGGGGAGCTGTTTTTT. Protein product: CSAREGTSYGELFF.

The chain carries TRBV6-5 and TRBJ1-4; unclear D gene. Trimming cost V 2 bases and J 4 bases, with 5 bases left between them. Germline assignment: CDR1 MNHEY and CDR2 SVGAGI. The CDR3 loop spans 13 amino acids. CDR3 bases: TGTGCCAGCAGTTACAGATTTAATGAAAAACTGTTTTTT. It specifies CASSYRFNEKLFF.

The rearrangement uses TRBV3-1 and TRBJ2-1; 12 positions agree with TRBD2. Germline CDR1 reads LGHDT; CDR2 reads YNNKEL (reference sequence). V was clipped by 1 base and J by 12 bases; unmatched bases: 4. The CDR3 is made up of 14 amino acids. The CDR3 loop is CASSQGTSGARQFF. The CDR3 DNA reads TGTGCCAGCAGCCAAGGGACTAGCGGGGCCCGGCAGTTCTTC.

The chain recombines TRBV20-1 with TRBJ2-4, with 8 bases that match TRBD2. The V and J ends lost 5 bases and 5 bases, in that order; junction bases with no gene match: 11. This CDR3 is built from 15 residues. Germline V gene sequence: CDR1 DFQATT, CDR2 SNEGSKA (reference sequence). The CDR3 DNA reads as TGCAGTGCTCCCGAGGCCCGGCGGGGGGAAAACATTCAGTACTTC. The encoded protein is CSAPEARRGENIQYF.

In its sample, this clonotype was seen a few times. The CDR3 region has the DNA TGTGCCAGCATTCCGCTAGCGGGAACTGAGCAGTTCTTC. It yields the protein CASIPLAGTEQFF. The chain combines TRBV2 with TRBJ2-1; 9 bases are a match to TRBD2. The CDR3 is made up of 13 amino acids. Germline V gene data show CDR1 as SNHLY and CDR2 as FYNNEI. The V gene end was trimmed by 7 bases and the J gene end by 9 bases; junction bases not matched to a gene: 7.

The chain has TRBV27 and TRBJ2-2, with unresolved D. V shed 3 bases and J shed 8 bases, with 13 bases lying between them. The CDR3 covers 14 residues. Germline lookup yields CDR1 MNHEY and CDR2 SMNVEV (reference sequence). CDR3 amino acids: CASSFGQMGGELFF. The DNA of the CDR3 is TGTGCCAGCAGTTTTGGGCAGATGGGGGGGGAGCTGTTTTTT.

This clonotype has just a few counts. The V gene is TRBV9, the J gene TRBJ2-3; 7 bases match TRBD2. The germline V gene encodes CDR1 SGDLS and CDR2 YYNGEE. J was trimmed by 3 bases and V by 2 bases; bases with no gene match: 3. This CDR3 spans 14 amino acids. The CDR3 is CASSVGTKTDTQYF. Here the CDR3 DNA reads TGTGCCAGCAGCGTTGGGACTAAAACAGATACGCAGTATTTT.